This entry concerns a single T cell receptor beta chain. Its target is not known. The data are from a study of T cells expressing NK-cell markers. Study details: In sorted CD3+CD56+NKG2C+, CD3+CD56+NKG2C- and CD3+CD56-NKG2C+ T cells, TCR beta repertoires were obtained. Just one sequenced donor of eight was HCMV-seronegative, while seven were seropositive. General study findings and limits: The study found these clonotypes also leading the CD3+CD56-NKG2C+ fraction in four donors.

This CDR3 is built from 16 residues. The germline V gene encodes CDR1 KGHSH and CDR2 LQKENI. TCR beta libraries carry UMIs added by 5'RACE template switching. Reprocessing the 5' RACE reads, TCRdb reports a single entry for every CDR3 protein and omits DNA. Recorded for this sample: 200,000 to 300,000 distinct CDR3 sequences. This clonotype was sampled from a woman between 18 and 70 years old in good health. The chain has TRBV18 and TRBJ2-4; TCRdb calls TRBD1, which cannot be checked without DNA. The sequencing input was blood T cells: a sorted CD56 or NKG2C T cell subset, CD4+ or CD8+ T cells, or bulk PBMC T cells (not recorded which). The CDR3 protein is CASSPGQGVAKNIQYF.